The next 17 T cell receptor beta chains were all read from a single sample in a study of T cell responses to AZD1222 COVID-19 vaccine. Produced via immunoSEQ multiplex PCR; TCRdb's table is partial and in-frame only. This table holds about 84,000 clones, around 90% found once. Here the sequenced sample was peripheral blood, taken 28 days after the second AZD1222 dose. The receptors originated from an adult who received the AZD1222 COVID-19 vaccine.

The CDR3 bases are TGTGCCAGTAGTATATTATCCGACGGGGAGCTGTTTTTT. Its protein product is CASSILSDGELFF. The chain combines TRBV19 with TRBJ2-2; D call uncertain. The V and J ends lost 2 bases and 7 bases respectively, with 8 bases between them. Germline V gene sequence: CDR1 LNHDA, CDR2 SQIVND (reference sequence). CDR3 size: 13 residues. The full variable domain, rest sourced from reference TRBV19 and TRBJ2-2, is DGGITQSPKYLFRKEGQNVTLSCEQNLNHDAMYWYRQDPGQGLRLIYYSQIVNDFQKGDIAEGYSVSREKKESFPLTVTSAQKNPTAFYLCASSILSDGELFFGEGSRLTVL.

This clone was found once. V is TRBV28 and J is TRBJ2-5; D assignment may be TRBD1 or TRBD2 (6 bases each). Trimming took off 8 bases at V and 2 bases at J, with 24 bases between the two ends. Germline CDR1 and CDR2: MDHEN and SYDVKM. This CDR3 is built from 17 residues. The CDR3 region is CASPPLTGANSQETQYF. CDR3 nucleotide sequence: TGTGCCAGCCCTCCTCTTACGGGGGCGAACTCTCAAGAGACCCAGTACTTC. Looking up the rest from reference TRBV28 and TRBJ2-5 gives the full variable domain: DVKVTQSSRYLVKRTGEKVFLECVQDMDHENMFWYRQDPGLGLRLIYFSYDVKMKEKGDIPEGYSVSREKKERFSLILESASTNQTSMYLCASPPLTGANSQETQYFGPGTRLLVL.

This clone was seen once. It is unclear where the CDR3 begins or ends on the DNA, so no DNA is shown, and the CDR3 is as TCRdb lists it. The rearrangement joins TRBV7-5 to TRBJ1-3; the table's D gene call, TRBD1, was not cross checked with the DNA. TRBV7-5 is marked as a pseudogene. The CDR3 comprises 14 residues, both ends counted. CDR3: CARSNWAVGNTIYF.

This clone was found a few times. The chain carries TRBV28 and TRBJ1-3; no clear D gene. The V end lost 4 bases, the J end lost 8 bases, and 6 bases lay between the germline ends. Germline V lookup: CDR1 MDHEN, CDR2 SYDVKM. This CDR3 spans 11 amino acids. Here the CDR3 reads CASSSGDTIYF. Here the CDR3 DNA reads TGTGCCAGCAGTTCCGGGGACACCATATATTTT.

The CDR3 DNA follows: TGTGCCAGTGGAGGGACCCCTATGTTGCCAGATACGCAGTATTTT. This translates into CASGGTPMLPDTQYF. The chain carries TRBV19 and TRBJ2-3; the D gene is possibly TRBD2 (6 bases). CDR1 and CDR2 from the germline V gene are LNHDA and SQIVND (reference sequence). This CDR3 contains 15 residues. Trimming pared 8 bases from V and 4 bases from J, leaving 19 bases between.

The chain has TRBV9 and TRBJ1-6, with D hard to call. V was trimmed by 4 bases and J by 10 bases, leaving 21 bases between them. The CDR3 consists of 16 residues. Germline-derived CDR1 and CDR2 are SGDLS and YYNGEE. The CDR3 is CASSTLSGGPKSPLHF. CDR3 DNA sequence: TGTGCCAGCAGCACACTCTCCGGAGGTCCGAAATCACCCCTCCACTTT.

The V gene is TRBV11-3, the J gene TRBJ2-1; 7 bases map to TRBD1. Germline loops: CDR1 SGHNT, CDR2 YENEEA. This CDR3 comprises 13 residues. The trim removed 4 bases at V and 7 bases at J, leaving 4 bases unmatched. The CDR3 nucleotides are TGTGCCAGCAGCTCCAGACAGGGAAATGAGCAGTTCTTC. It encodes CASSSRQGNEQFF.

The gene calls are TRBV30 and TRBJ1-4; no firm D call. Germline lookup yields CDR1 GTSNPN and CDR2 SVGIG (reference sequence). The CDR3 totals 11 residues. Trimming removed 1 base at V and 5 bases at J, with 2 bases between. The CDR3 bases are TGTGCCTGGAGTGCAAATGAAAAACTGTTTTTT. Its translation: CAWSANEKLFF.

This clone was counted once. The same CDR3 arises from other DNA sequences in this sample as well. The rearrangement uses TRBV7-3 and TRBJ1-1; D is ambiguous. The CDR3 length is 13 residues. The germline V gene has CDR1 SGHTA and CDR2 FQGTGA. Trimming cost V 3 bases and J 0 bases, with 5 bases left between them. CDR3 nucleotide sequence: TGTGCCAGCAGCTTTAGTCTGAACACTGAAGCTTTCTTT. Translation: CASSFSLNTEAFF. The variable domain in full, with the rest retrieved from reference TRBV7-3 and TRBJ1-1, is GAGVSQTPSNKVTEKGKYVELRCDPISGHTALYWYRQSLGQGPEFLIYFQGTGAADDSGLPNDRFFAVRPEGSVSTLKIQRTERGDSAVYLCASSFSLNTEAFFGQGTRLTVV.

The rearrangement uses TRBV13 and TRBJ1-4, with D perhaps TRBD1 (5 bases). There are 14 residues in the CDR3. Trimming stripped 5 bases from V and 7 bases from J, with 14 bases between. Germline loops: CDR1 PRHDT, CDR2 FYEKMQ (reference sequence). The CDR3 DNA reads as TGTGCCAGCAGCGCGGGACCTCGGAGTGAAAAACTGTTTTTT. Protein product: CASSAGPRSEKLFF.

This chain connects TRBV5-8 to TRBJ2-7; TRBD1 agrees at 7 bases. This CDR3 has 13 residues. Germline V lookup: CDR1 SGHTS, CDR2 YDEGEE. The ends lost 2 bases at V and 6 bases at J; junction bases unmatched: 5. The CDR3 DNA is TGTGCCAGCAGCTTAGGACAGGTTCGCGAGCAGTACTTC. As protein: CASSLGQVREQYF.

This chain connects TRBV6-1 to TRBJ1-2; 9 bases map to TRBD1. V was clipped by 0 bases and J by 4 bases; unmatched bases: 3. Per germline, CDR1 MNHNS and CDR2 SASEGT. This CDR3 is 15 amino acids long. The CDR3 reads CASSEAGTGSYGYTF. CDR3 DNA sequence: TGTGCCAGCAGTGAAGCGGGGACAGGGAGCTATGGCTACACCTTC.

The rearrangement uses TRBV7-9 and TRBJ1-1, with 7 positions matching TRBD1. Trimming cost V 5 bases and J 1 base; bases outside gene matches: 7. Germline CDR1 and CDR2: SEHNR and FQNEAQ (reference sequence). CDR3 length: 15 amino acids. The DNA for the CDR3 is TGTGCCAGCAGCCCCACCGGACAGGCGAACACTGAAGCTTTCTTT. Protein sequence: CASSPTGQANTEAFF.

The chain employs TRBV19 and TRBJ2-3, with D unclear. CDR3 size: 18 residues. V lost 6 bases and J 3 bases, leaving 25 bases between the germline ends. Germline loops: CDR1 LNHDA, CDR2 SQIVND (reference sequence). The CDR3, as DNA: TGTGCCAGTAGACCCTTGTTCTCGGAGAGCTATTCGACAGATACGCAGTATTTT. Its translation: CASRPLFSESYSTDTQYF.

Here the CDR3 reads CASKISPRGTDTQYF. As DNA, the CDR3 is TGTGCCAGCAAAATTAGCCCCCGGGGTACAGATACGCAGTATTTT. The J gene is TRBJ2-3, the V gene TRBV2; possibly TRBD2 for D (5 bases). The CDR3 is 15 amino acids. Germline lookup yields CDR1 SNHLY and CDR2 FYNNEI. Trimming pared 7 bases from V and 3 bases from J, leaving 17 bases between.

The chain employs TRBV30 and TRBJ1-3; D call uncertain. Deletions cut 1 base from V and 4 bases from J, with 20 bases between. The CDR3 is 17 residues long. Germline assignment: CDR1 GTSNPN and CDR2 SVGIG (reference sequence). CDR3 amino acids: CAWSAGIPGSWGNTIYF. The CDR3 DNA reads TGTGCCTGGAGTGCCGGGATTCCGGGTTCATGGGGAAACACCATATATTTT.

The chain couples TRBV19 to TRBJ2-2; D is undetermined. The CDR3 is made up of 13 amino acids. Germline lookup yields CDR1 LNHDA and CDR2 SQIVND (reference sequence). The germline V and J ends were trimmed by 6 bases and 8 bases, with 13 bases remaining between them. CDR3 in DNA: TGTGCCAGTAGCCACTACAGTACTGGGGAGCTGTTTTTT. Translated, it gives CASSHYSTGELFF. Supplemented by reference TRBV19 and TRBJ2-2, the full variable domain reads DGGITQSPKYLFRKEGQNVTLSCEQNLNHDAMYWYRQDPGQGLRLIYYSQIVNDFQKGDIAEGYSVSREKKESFPLTVTSAQKNPTAFYLCASSHYSTGELFFGEGSRLTVL.